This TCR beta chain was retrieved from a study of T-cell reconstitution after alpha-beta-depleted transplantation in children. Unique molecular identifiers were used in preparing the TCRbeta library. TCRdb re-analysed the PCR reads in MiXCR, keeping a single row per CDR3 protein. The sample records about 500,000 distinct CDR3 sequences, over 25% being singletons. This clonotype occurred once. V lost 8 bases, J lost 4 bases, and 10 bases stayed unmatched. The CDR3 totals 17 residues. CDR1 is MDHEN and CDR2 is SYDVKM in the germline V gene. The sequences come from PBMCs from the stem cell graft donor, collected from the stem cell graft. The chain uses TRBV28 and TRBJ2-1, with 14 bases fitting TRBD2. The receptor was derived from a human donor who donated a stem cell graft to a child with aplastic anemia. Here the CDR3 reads CASPPGTSGRDYNEQFF. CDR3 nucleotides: TGTGCCAGCCCACCCGGGACTAGCGGGAGAGATTACAATGAGCAGTTCTTC.